These 30 T cell receptor beta chains came from one sample sequenced in a study of T cells in localized non-small cell lung cancer. Sequencing was performed with immunoSEQ multiplex PCR; in TCRdb, only in-frame clones are kept and a portion is missing. This table holds under 100,000 clones, roughly 91% found once. Source: peripheral blood, taken before any cancer treatment. The receptors were gathered from a woman aged 35 to 70 with stage I squamous cell lung carcinoma.

The CDR3 protein is CATSPGPMNSPLHF. The CDR3 nucleotides are TGTGCCACCAGCCCGGGACCGATGAATTCACCCCTCCACTTT. The chain uses TRBV15 and TRBJ1-6; the D gene is possibly TRBD1 (5 bases). CDR1 is LNHNV and CDR2 is YYDKDF in the germline V gene (reference sequence). There are 14 residues in the CDR3. The V and J ends lost 5 bases and 7 bases respectively, with 12 bases between them.

J is TRBJ2-7 and V is TRBV5-6, with D maybe TRBD1 (7 bases). V was pared by 0 bases and J by 2 bases, with 12 bases between. Germline V CDR1 and CDR2: SGHDT, YYEEEE. This CDR3 region has 15 residues. CDR3 residues: CASSLVAGQTYEQYF. CDR3 DNA: TGTGCCAGCAGCTTGGTCGCGGGACAGACCTACGAGCAGTACTTC.

The CDR3 loop reads CAWSVRGGELFF. CDR3 coding DNA: TGTGCCTGGAGTGTACGAGGCGGGGAGCTGTTTTTT. The J gene is TRBJ2-2, the V gene TRBV30; D gene ambiguous. Germline V gene sequence: CDR1 GTSNPN, CDR2 SVGIG (reference sequence). The CDR3 extends over 12 amino acids. The V and J ends lost 0 bases and 7 bases respectively, with 6 bases between them.

This chain links TRBV6-5 with TRBJ2-7; D gene uncertain. V was cut by 8 bases and J by 0 bases, with 17 bases left in between. The CDR3 runs 15 residues. Germline V CDR1 and CDR2: MNHEY, SVGAGI. The CDR3: CASSLGRSRSYEQYF. CDR3 DNA: TGTGCCAGCTCCCTGGGAAGGAGCCGCTCCTACGAGCAGTACTTC.

The chain recombines TRBV6-5 with TRBJ2-5; the D is unclear. Trimming cost V 6 bases and J 1 base, with 9 bases left between them. CDR3 size: 13 residues. Germline V gene sequence: CDR1 MNHEY, CDR2 SVGAGI. The CDR3 region has the DNA TGTGCCAGCAGGCGAATAATCCAAGAGACCCAGTACTTC. It encodes CASRRIIQETQYF.

This rearrangement joins TRBV2 to TRBJ2-2; D remains ambiguous. The CDR3 is 14 residues long. Trimming took off 7 bases at V and 2 bases at J, with 11 bases between the two ends. From germline, CDR1 is SNHLY and CDR2 FYNNEI. DNA of the CDR3: TGTGCCAGCAAAAACTACCGAAACACCGGGGAGCTGTTTTTT. Translated: CASKNYRNTGELFF.

Only one count was recorded for this clone. The chain couples TRBV19 to TRBJ2-3; 9 bases match TRBD1. In germline, CDR1 is LNHDA, CDR2 SQIVND (reference sequence). The length of the CDR3 is 14 residues. The V segment lost 3 bases and the J segment 8 bases; nucleotides outside the gene matches: 6. CDR3 nucleotide sequence: TGTGCCAGTAGTATGAGGGACAGGGTGTCTACGCAGTATTTT. Translating gives CASSMRDRVSTQYF.

V is TRBV30 and J is TRBJ2-6; D ambiguous. This CDR3 has 15 amino acids. V was shortened by 5 bases and J by 0 bases, with 11 bases between the two germline ends. Per germline, CDR1 GTSNPN and CDR2 SVGIG (reference sequence). Written as DNA, the CDR3 is TGTGCCTGGTTATACTTCGGCTCTGGGGCCAACGTCCTGACTTTC. As protein: CAWLYFGSGANVLTF.

This chain connects TRBV29-1 to TRBJ1-2, with TRBD1 matching over 9 bases. CDR1 is SQVTM, CDR2 ANQGSEA, per germline. This CDR3 comprises 13 residues. J was trimmed by 8 bases and V by 5 bases; bases with no gene match: 9. CDR3 amino acids: CSVQGGTGKGYTF. The CDR3 DNA sequence: TGCAGCGTTCAGGGCGGGACAGGGAAGGGCTACACCTTC.

The chain recombines TRBV6-1 with TRBJ1-4, with 11 bases lining up with TRBD1. Trimming removed 7 bases from V and 8 bases from J; junction bases left unmatched: 6. CDR1 is MNHNS, CDR2 SASEGT, per germline. This CDR3 has 14 amino acids. In DNA form, the CDR3 reads TGTGCCAGCATAAAGGACAGGGGGCGAGAAAAACTGTTTTTT. Protein sequence: CASIKDRGREKLFF.

This chain uses TRBV18 with TRBJ2-1; D is ambiguous. Trimming pared 0 bases from V and 4 bases from J, leaving 10 bases between. This CDR3 region has 15 residues. Per germline, CDR1 KGHSH and CDR2 LQKENI. For the CDR3, the DNA is TGTGCCAGCTCACCACCGCAGTCTCCATACAATGAGCAGTTCTTC. This encodes CASSPPQSPYNEQFF.

V gene TRBV7-9 combines with J gene TRBJ2-2, with a weak D call TRBD1 (6 bases). Trimming shortened V by 5 bases and J by 6 bases, and 13 bases separated the two germline ends. The CDR3 is 14 amino acids. CDR1 is SEHNR, CDR2 FQNEAQ, per germline (reference sequence). CDR3 DNA: TGTGCCAGCAGCCAACAGGGTACAGCCGGGGAGCTGTTTTTT. Encoded protein: CASSQQGTAGELFF.

V usage is TRBV7-2 and J usage is TRBJ2-3, with D tentatively TRBD1 (6 bases). The germline V gene encodes CDR1 SGHTA and CDR2 FQGNSA. Trimming pared 3 bases from V and 3 bases from J, leaving 10 bases between. The CDR3 is 14 amino acids. The CDR3 reads CASSLMGATDTQYF. The CDR3 DNA is TGTGCCAGCAGCTTGATGGGGGCAACAGATACGCAGTATTTT.

The table lists this clone with many counts. The chain has TRBV4-1 and TRBJ2-3; no clear D gene. The CDR3 is 15 residues long. Deletions cut 0 bases from V and 4 bases from J, with 11 bases between. Per germline, CDR1 MGHRA and CDR2 YSYEKL. CDR3 DNA: TGCGCCAGCAGCCAAGATCCACCTTTCGCAGATACGCAGTATTTT. Amino acids: CASSQDPPFADTQYF.

This clone ranks as medium-sized (0.01 to 0.1%). The gene calls are TRBV10-3 and TRBJ1-4; D perhaps matches TRBD1 (5 bases). The CDR3 contains 13 residues. V gave up 2 bases and J gave up 17 bases, with 18 bases separating them. Germline values: CDR1 ENHRY, CDR2 SYGVKD. CDR3 in amino acids: CAISEGPGQGYFF. CDR3 nucleotide sequence: TGTGCCATCAGTGAGGGCCCAGGGCAGGGCTATTTTTTT.

V gene TRBV9 combines with J gene TRBJ1-2; no firm D call. V gave up 3 bases and J gave up 0 bases, with 9 bases separating them. In germline, CDR1 is SGDLS, CDR2 YYNGEE. The CDR3 runs to 14 residues. CDR3 sequence: CASSAGVANYGYTF. The CDR3 DNA reads as TGTGCCAGCAGCGCCGGAGTCGCTAACTATGGCTACACCTTC.

For the CDR3, the DNA is TGTGCCAGCAGTGCCCGGGGACGAAGCGAAAACACTGAAGCTTTCTTT. This translates into CASSARGRSENTEAFF. The gene calls are TRBV6-1 and TRBJ1-1; D might be TRBD1 (5 bases). CDR1 is MNHNS, CDR2 SASEGT, per germline. V was clipped by 4 bases and J by 2 bases, with 17 bases between them. The CDR3 consists of 16 residues.

This chain connects TRBV14 to TRBJ2-3; D is uncertain. The germline V gene encodes CDR1 SGHDN and CDR2 FVKESK. The CDR3 extends over 11 amino acids. V was trimmed by 3 bases and J by 4 bases, leaving 2 bases between them. The CDR3 DNA is TGTGCCAGCAGCCAGGCAGATACGCAGTATTTT. Translated, it gives CASSQADTQYF.

The rearrangement joins TRBV5-4 to TRBJ2-1; TRBD2 aligns across 8 bases. The J segment lost 12 bases and the V segment lost 9 bases, leaving 17 bases of the junction unmatched. Germline assignment: CDR1 SGHNT and CDR2 YYREEE (reference sequence). This CDR3 contains 14 residues. CDR3 sequence (DNA): TGTGCCATTAAGAGCGGGGGAGACCTTCGGAGGCAGTTCTTC. Amino acids: CAIKSGGDLRRQFF.

The rearrangement links TRBV6-6 to TRBJ1-1; 7 bases are shared with TRBD1. Losses at the gene ends were 4 bases for V and 1 base for J; bases not matched to a gene: 6. Germline loops: CDR1 MNHNY, CDR2 SVGAGI (reference sequence). The CDR3 has 15 amino acids. CDR3 residues: CASSSKGQKNTEAFF. The DNA for the CDR3 is TGTGCCAGCAGTTCTAAGGGACAGAAGAACACTGAAGCTTTCTTT.

The chain combines TRBV30 with TRBJ2-6; 7 bases map to TRBD2. From germline, CDR1 is GTSNPN and CDR2 SVGIG (reference sequence). The trim removed 4 bases at V and 0 bases at J, leaving 18 bases unmatched. The CDR3 extends over 20 amino acids. CDR3 bases: TGTGCCTGGAAAGAGGAGGGCGGGGGAAAAAGTACCTCTGGGGCCAACGTCCTGACTTTC. This gives the protein CAWKEEGGGKSTSGANVLTF.

CDR3 coding DNA: TGTGCCAGCAGTTACTCGAGTCGGGCGGGTGTCTACACCTTC. Protein sequence: CASSYSSRAGVYTF. The chain links TRBV6-5 to TRBJ1-2; no reliable D call. The CDR3 covers 14 residues. CDR1 and CDR2 (germline): MNHEY, SVGAGI. Trimming took 0 bases from V and 10 from J, leaving 15 bases between them.

The chain carries TRBV7-8 and TRBJ2-7; D remains unclear. CDR1 and CDR2 (germline): SGHVS, FQNEAQ. V lost 0 bases to trimming and J lost 3 bases, with 12 bases between them. There are 15 residues in the CDR3. The DNA of the CDR3 is TGTGCCAGCAGCTTAGCGCTGTCGGGTTTCTACGAGCAGTACTTC. Its protein product is CASSLALSGFYEQYF.

This chain links TRBV18 with TRBJ2-5; D is undetermined. The CDR3 is 14 amino acids. Trimming removed 0 bases from V and 2 bases from J, with 7 bases in between. Germline lookup yields CDR1 KGHSH and CDR2 LQKENI. The CDR3 reads CASSPPTQQETQYF. The CDR3 DNA sequence: TGTGCCAGCTCACCACCAACCCAACAAGAGACCCAGTACTTC.

The J gene is TRBJ2-5, the V gene TRBV7-9, with TRBD1 identical over 8 bases. Losses at the gene ends were 1 base for V and 5 bases for J; bases not matched to a gene: 9. This CDR3 is built from 16 residues. The germline gives CDR1 SEHNR, CDR2 FQNEAQ (reference sequence). CDR3 amino acids: CASSLGTGSLRETQYF. The CDR3 DNA follows: TGTGCCAGCAGCTTAGGGACAGGGTCCTTGAGGGAGACCCAGTACTTC.

The chain recombines TRBV18 with TRBJ1-1, with D tentatively TRBD1 (6 bases). V lost 3 bases and J 3 bases, leaving 8 bases between the germline ends. CDR3 length: 13 residues. Germline lookup yields CDR1 KGHSH and CDR2 LQKENI. CDR3 protein: CASSPTGYTEAFF. CDR3 DNA sequence: TGTGCCAGCTCACCCACAGGGTACACTGAAGCTTTCTTT.

The J gene is TRBJ1-2, the V gene TRBV5-6, with D hard to call. V lost 1 base and J 0 bases, leaving 7 bases between the germline ends. The CDR3 covers 14 residues. Germline V gene data show CDR1 as SGHDT and CDR2 as YYEEEE. CDR3 in amino acids: CASSLPFSNYGYTF. CDR3 nucleotides: TGTGCCAGCAGCTTGCCGTTCTCTAACTATGGCTACACCTTC.

This chain connects TRBV15 to TRBJ1-3; D not resolved. The CDR3 runs 14 residues. Trimming pared 0 bases from V and 2 bases from J, leaving 5 bases between. Germline V lookup: CDR1 LNHNV, CDR2 YYDKDF (reference sequence). Here the CDR3 reads CATSRDFTGNTIYF. CDR3 nucleotide sequence: TGTGCCACCAGCAGAGATTTCACTGGAAACACCATATATTTT.

The gene calls are TRBV7-9 and TRBJ1-2; 9 nucleotides match TRBD1. The V segment lost 2 bases and the J segment 6 bases; nucleotides outside the gene matches: 4. Germline V lookup: CDR1 SEHNR, CDR2 FQNEAQ (reference sequence). This CDR3 contains 14 residues. The CDR3 spells CASSLWDREDGYTF. In DNA form, the CDR3 reads TGTGCCAGCAGCTTATGGGACAGGGAGGATGGCTACACCTTC.

This rearrangement joins TRBV5-4 to TRBJ2-5; TRBD1 matches 8 bases. This CDR3 is 15 amino acids long. V was clipped by 4 bases and J by 3 bases; unmatched bases: 8. CDR1 SGHNT and CDR2 YYREEE come from the germline V gene (reference sequence). This CDR3 reads CASSTGQGKEETQYF. The CDR3 DNA is TGTGCCAGCAGCACAGGACAGGGAAAGGAAGAGACCCAGTACTTC.